This T cell receptor beta chain is drawn from a study of CD8 T cells in ankylosing spondylitis. Findings and limits, study-wide: With a CD8+ phenotype, disease-linked clones were relatively rare in peripheral blood. Significant enrichment of disease-linked clones was reportedly seen in matched ankylosing spondylitis synovial fluid.

V was clipped by 7 bases and J by 0 bases, with 11 bases between them. CDR1 is SGHAT, CDR2 FQNNGV, per germline. The CDR3 contains 14 residues. With regard to this clonotype: The antigen is undetermined.

TCRdb called the 5' RACE reads again in MiXCR, with one record for every CDR3 protein. Of 15,000 to 20,000 distinct CDR3 sequences in the sample, around 8% are singletons; the top ten hold around 33%. This clonotype originated in a male donor with ankylosing spondylitis or in good health (not recorded which). The chain uses TRBV11-2 and TRBJ2-3; no firm D call. Sequences were obtained from blood. The CDR3 protein is CASKTRTSTDTQYF. In DNA form, the CDR3 reads TGTGCCAGCAAAACGCGCACTAGCACAGATACGCAGTATTTT.